The rows below give T cell receptor beta chains drawn from one sample of a study of long-term antiretroviral therapy in people with HIV. The protocol was immunoSEQ multiplex PCR, while the TCRdb copy is restricted to in-frame clones and leaves out a portion. Here the sample spans fewer than 20,000 clones, 75% to 90% being singletons. Sequencing was performed on unsorted PBMCs, taken 4.2 years after starting antiretroviral therapy. These receptors were obtained from a man in his fifties or sixties with HIV. Both conserved end residues are part of each CDR3. The D gene is left open where the match is weak. Clone size is not always given. Where it is, it says once, few, many or a class for expanded clones.

TRBJ1-1,TRBD1,-,TRBV6-1,CASSEGWNRGMNTEAFF,TGTGCCAGCAGTGAAGGTTGGAACAGGGGAATGAACACTGAAGCTTTCTTT
TRBJ2-1,-,-,TRBV18,CASSPPVGFSYNEQFF,TGTGCCAGCTCACCACCGGTGGGCTTCTCCTACAATGAGCAGTTCTTC
TRBJ2-1,TRBD2,-,TRBV10-3,CAISLGLAGVDEQFF,TGTGCCATCAGCCTGGGACTAGCGGGGGTGGATGAGCAGTTCTTC
TRBJ2-2,-,-,TRBV2,CATGLGGTGELFF,TGTGCGACCGGACTAGGGGGCACCGGGGAGCTGTTTTTT
TRBJ1-3,-,-,TRBV7-6,CASSLAAEGFFSGNTIYF,TGTGCCAGCAGCTTAGCAGCTGAGGGGTTTTTCTCTGGAAACACCATATATTTT
TRBJ1-2,-,once,TRBV30,CAWSDTRGYGYTF,TGTGCCTGGAGCGATACAAGGGGCTATGGCTACACCTTC
TRBJ1-6,TRBD1,-,TRBV6-6,CASSSPGQANSPLHF,TGTGCCAGCAGTTCTCCGGGACAGGCCAATTCACCCCTCCACTTT
TRBJ2-7,TRBD2,-,TRBV11-2,CASSFGTSTEQYF,TGTGCCAGCAGCTTTGGGACTAGTACCGAGCAGTACTTC
TRBJ1-5,-,-,TRBV27,CASSGRAGSNQPQHF,TGTGCCAGCAGCGGCAGGGCTGGGAGCAATCAGCCCCAGCATTTT
TRBJ2-3,-,-,TRBV11-2,CASSFSLSDTQYF,TGTGCCAGCAGCTTCTCATTATCGGATACGCAGTATTTT
TRBJ2-1,TRBD2,once,TRBV4-1,CASSQEVAGAYNEQFF,TGCGCCAGCAGCCAAGAGGTAGCGGGGGCCTACAATGAGCAGTTCTTC
TRBJ2-1,TRBD2,-,TRBV7-3,CASSRKKNLAGPLYNEQFF,TGTGCCAGCAGCCGAAAAAAAAACCTAGCGGGGCCTCTGTACAATGAGCAGTTCTTC
TRBJ2-7,-,-,TRBV2,CASSEALAPGGYEQYF,TGTGCCAGCAGTGAAGCGCTTGCCCCCGGGGGCTACGAGCAGTACTTC
TRBJ1-4,-,-,TRBV7-9,CASSLEGHIKEKLFF,TGTGCCAGCAGCTTAGAGGGCCATATCAAAGAAAAACTGTTTTTT
TRBJ2-7,-,-,TRBV5-1,CASSFPDRTYEQYF,TGCGCCAGCAGCTTCCCGGACAGAACCTACGAGCAGTACTTC
TRBJ1-6,-,few,TRBV2,CASGSNSYNSPLHF,TGTGCCAGCGGGTCAAACTCCTATAATTCACCCCTCCACTTT
TRBJ1-1,-,-,TRBV14,CASSSELNTEAFF,TGTGCCAGCAGCTCGGAACTGAACACTGAAGCTTTCTTT
TRBJ1-1,-,-,TRBV10-3,CAISESAGHWNTEAFF,TGTGCCATCAGTGAGTCGGCGGGACACTGGAACACTGAAGCTTTCTTT
TRBJ1-4,-,-,TRBV6-1,CASSENNGGARGEKLFF,TGTGCCAGCAGTGAAAACAATGGAGGGGCGCGGGGAGAAAAACTGTTTTTT
TRBJ2-7,-,-,TRBV27,CASSFLSSYEQYF,TGTGCCAGCAGTTTCCTTAGCTCCTACGAGCAGTACTTC
TRBJ2-7,-,few,TRBV29-1,CSAGISSYEQYF,TGCAGCGCCGGGATTAGCTCCTACGAGCAGTACTTC
TRBJ2-5,TRBD2,-,TRBV5-8,CASSLGRSGGSQETQYF,TGTGCCAGCAGCTTGGGGCGTAGCGGGGGGTCACAAGAGACCCAGTACTTC
TRBJ2-1,-,-,TRBV6-4,CASGGLSGEQFF,TGTGCCAGCGGGGGTCTCTCGGGGGAGCAGTTCTTC
TRBJ1-1,-,-,TRBV4-1,CASSQVSGLNTEAFF,TGCGCCAGCAGCCAAGTTTCGGGACTGAACACTGAAGCTTTCTTT
TRBJ2-7,TRBD2,-,TRBV9,CASSVASGDYEQYF,TGTGCCAGCAGCGTAGCTAGCGGGGACTACGAGCAGTACTTC
TRBJ1-2,-,few,TRBV2,CASSDALEGADGYTF,TGTGCCAGCAGTGATGCCCTTGAGGGTGCAGATGGCTACACCTTC
TRBJ1-1,-,-,TRBV4-1,CASSQVIDTEAFF,TGCGCCAGCAGCCAAGTTATTGACACTGAAGCTTTCTTT
TRBJ2-7,TRBD1,once,TRBV5-6,CASSYPDRVDEQYF,TGTGCCAGCAGCTACCCGGACAGGGTAGACGAGCAGTACTTC
TRBJ2-7,-,-,TRBV7-9,CASSLFQGTQYF,TGTGCCAGCAGCTTATTCCAGGGCACGCAGTACTTC
TRBJ1-6,-,medium-sized,TRBV6-5,CASSYSGRNSPLHF,TGTGCCAGCAGTTACTCGGGGAGGAATTCACCCCTCCACTTT
TRBJ2-7,-,few,TRBV5-1,CASSFGYEQYF,TGCGCCAGCAGCTTCGGTTACGAGCAGTACTTC
TRBJ2-7,TRBD1,once,TRBV27,CASSLGLDRGSYEQYF,TGTGCCAGCAGTTTGGGCCTCGACAGGGGTTCCTACGAGCAGTACTTC
TRBJ2-3,TRBD1,once,TRBV18,CASSPFGQGSTDTQYF,TGTGCCAGCTCACCCTTTGGACAGGGTAGTACAGATACGCAGTATTTT
TRBJ2-2,-,-,TRBV5-1,CASSLVTLNTGELFF,TGCGCCAGCAGCTTGGTTACACTGAACACCGGGGAGCTGTTTTTT
TRBJ2-7,TRBD1,-,TRBV7-9,CASSLDGTGGHEQYF,TGTGCCAGCAGCTTAGATGGGACAGGGGGTCACGAGCAGTACTTC
TRBJ1-1,TRBD1,-,TRBV19,CASKRTGVRWTEAFF,TGTGCCAGTAAAAGGACAGGGGTAAGATGGACTGAAGCTTTCTTT
TRBJ2-1,-,-,TRBV27,CASSSEGFNYNEQFF,TGTGCCAGCAGTTCGGAAGGGTTCAACTACAATGAGCAGTTCTTC
TRBJ2-7,-,-,TRBV2,CASSPLNEQYF,TGTGCCAGCAGTCCCCTTAACGAGCAGTACTTC
TRBJ1-1,TRBD1,once,TRBV10-3,CAISKGQGADTEAFF,TGTGCCATCAGCAAGGGGCAGGGGGCTGACACTGAAGCTTTCTTT
TRBJ2-2,-,-,TRBV18,CASSPTDPTGELFF,TGTGCCAGCTCACCCACCGACCCAACCGGGGAGCTGTTTTTT
TRBJ2-7,TRBD2,once,TRBV4-1,CASSLTSGVAYEQYF,TGCGCCAGCAGCCTGACTAGCGGGGTAGCCTACGAGCAGTACTTC
TRBJ1-5,TRBD1,few,TRBV6-6,CASSFTGGGAQPQHF,TGTGCCAGCAGTTTCACAGGGGGCGGAGCTCAGCCCCAGCATTTT
TRBJ2-5,-,-,TRBV7-2,CASSGGGPAETQYF,TGTGCCAGCAGCGGGGGGGGGCCGGCGGAGACCCAGTACTTC
TRBJ2-7,-,-,TRBV19,CASSIGARGYEQYF,TGTGCCAGTAGTATAGGCGCACGCGGCTACGAGCAGTACTTC
TRBJ2-7,-,-,TRBV29-1,CSVEDLRGHDPYEQYF,TGCAGCGTTGAAGATCTTAGGGGACATGATCCCTACGAGCAGTACTTC
TRBJ1-4,-,-,TRBV5-1,CATTVPIATNEKLFF,TGCGCCACCACTGTGCCTATTGCAACTAATGAAAAACTGTTTTTT
TRBJ1-5,-,-,TRBV7-9,CASSSESQPQHF,TGTGCCAGCAGCTCGGAATCTCAGCCCCAGCATTTT
TRBJ2-2,-,once,TRBV9,CASSPAAGELFF,TGTGCCAGCAGCCCCGCCGCCGGGGAGCTGTTTTTT
TRBJ1-1,-,-,TRBV7-2,CASSFGGKTEAFF,TGTGCCAGCAGCTTCGGGGGAAAGACTGAAGCTTTCTTT
TRBJ1-5,-,-,TRBV18,CASSPPGGARQPQHF,TGTGCCAGCTCACCACCGGGAGGGGCCCGACAGCCCCAGCATTTT